The entry below gives a single T cell receptor beta chain sequence along with its context. Antigen specificity is unknown. CDR1 and CDR2 from the germline V gene are LNHNV and YYDKDF (reference sequence). With 5 bases clipped from V and 5 bases from J, the junction kept 8 bases outside the gene matches. This CDR3 contains 15 residues. This PCR relied on a set of 60 Vbeta primers and 13 Jbeta primers. Sequencing was performed with immunoSEQ multiplex PCR; in TCRdb, only in-frame clones are kept and a portion is missing. The table records about 55,000 clones, 75% to 80% of them present only once. This entry belongs to a study of cytomegalovirus exposure and HLA in healthy donors. The study, taken as a whole, reports: With further analysis later on, most CMV-associated TCR beta chains appeared HLA-restricted. In vitro checks showed that three CMV-associated chains really do target CMV antigens. Links to common viral pathogens appeared, in a later analysis, for several of the most significant clusters.

Sequenced: PBMCs. The genes are TRBV15 and TRBJ2-5; 10 bases agree with TRBD2. This receptor was taken from a female donor in good health and CMV-seronegative. DNA of the CDR3: TGTGCCACCAGCGAGGAGCGGGGGGGCTCGGAGACCCAGTACTTC. The encoded protein is CATSEERGGSETQYF.